The 17 T cell receptor beta chains presented below share a single source sample, sequenced in a study of blood T cells in healthy people across ages. Using a J-beta primer mix together with a sample-barcoded 5' primer, a second PCR was run for roughly 7 to 12 cycles. A single record per CDR3 protein comes from TCRdb applying MiXCR to the 5' RACE reads. The table records about 1.5 million distinct CDR3 sequences, 42% of them present only once. The sequenced material came from blood. These receptor sequences come from a woman between 18 and 29 years old in good health.

This clonotype was seen more than once but under ten times. The gene calls are TRBV20-1 and TRBJ1-5; 7 nucleotides agree with TRBD1. This CDR3 region has 14 residues. Trimming removed 3 bases from V and 5 bases from J; junction bases left unmatched: 7. CDR1 is DFQATT and CDR2 is SNEGSKA in the germline V gene (reference sequence). CDR3 DNA sequence: TGCAGTGCTAGGGAAATGACAGGGCATCAGCCCCAGCATTTT. Protein: CSAREMTGHQPQHF.

J is TRBJ1-2 and V is TRBV4-3; no firm D call. Trimming cost V 4 bases and J 8 bases, with 14 bases left between them. Per germline, CDR1 LGHNA and CDR2 YSLEER. The CDR3 length is 13 residues. The CDR3 nucleotides read TGCGCCAGCAGCCTGACTTTGGAGGGCGGCTACACCTTC. Translating gives CASSLTLEGGYTF.

The chain uses TRBV20-1 and TRBJ2-1; tentative D call: TRBD1 (6 bases). CDR3 length equals 16 residues. From germline, CDR1 is DFQATT and CDR2 SNEGSKA (reference sequence). Deletions cut 4 bases from V and 4 bases from J, with 20 bases between. The CDR3 DNA follows: TGCAGTGCTAAGATCCGGGCCAGGGGATGGTACAATGAGCAGTTCTTC. It is translated as CSAKIRARGWYNEQFF.

This clonotype was found many times. The V and J genes are TRBV18 and TRBJ2-1; D unresolved. CDR1 and CDR2 from the germline V gene are KGHSH and LQKENI. Trimming shortened V by 3 bases and J by 9 bases, and 6 bases separated the two germline ends. The CDR3 sequence is 11 residues long. The CDR3 bases are TGTGCCAGCTCACCTTCGGGTGAGCAGTTCTTC. Its translation: CASSPSGEQFF.

V gene TRBV24-1 combines with J gene TRBJ2-1, with TRBD2 as a possible D gene (6 bases). Germline CDR1 is KGHDR and CDR2 is SFDVKD. The CDR3 consists of 14 residues. Trimming pared 0 bases from V and 8 bases from J, leaving 10 bases between. CDR3 nucleotide sequence: TGTGCCACCAGTGATTTGCTCTCGGGGGATGAGCAGTTCTTC. As protein: CATSDLLSGDEQFF.

V usage is TRBV20-1 and J usage is TRBJ2-4, with D hard to call. The J call may be wrong; the DNA end is better matched by TRBJ2-7. CDR3 length: 13 residues. CDR1 and CDR2 from the germline V gene are DFQATT and SNEGSKA (reference sequence). CDR3 bases: TGCAGTGCTAGTGGACGCCTAACCTACGAGCAGTACTTC. This sequence encodes CSASGRLTYEQYF.

This clonotype has more than one count but fewer than ten. The V call is TRBV6-1, the J call TRBJ2-3; D is undetermined. The V gene lost 2 bases and the J gene lost 0 bases, with 9 bases spanning the gap. This CDR3 is 15 amino acids long. Germline V CDR1 and CDR2: MNHNS, SASEGT. The CDR3 reads CASSEKRLSTDTQYF. The CDR3 DNA reads TGTGCCAGCAGTGAAAAACGACTGAGCACAGATACGCAGTATTTT.

The CDR3 reads CSATGTSGWGTQYF. For the CDR3, the DNA is TGCAGTGCTACCGGGACTAGCGGTTGGGGGACCCAGTACTTC. V and J are TRBV20-1 and TRBJ2-5, with 11 bases aligning to TRBD2. Unmatched junction bases numbered 8, after V lost 4 bases and J lost 7 bases. CDR3 length equals 14 residues. Germline V gene data show CDR1 as DFQATT and CDR2 as SNEGSKA (reference sequence).

A single count supports this clonotype. The V and J genes are TRBV12-3 or TRBV12-4 and TRBJ1-1; 11 positions match TRBD1. J was trimmed by 3 bases and V by 6 bases; bases with no gene match: 9. This CDR3 contains 16 residues. As DNA, the CDR3 is TGTGCCAGCAGCCTACGGACAGGGGGCTTGCACACTGAAGCTTTCTTT. It translates to CASSLRTGGLHTEAFF.

The rearrangement links TRBV6-5 to TRBJ2-5, with D possibly being TRBD2 (5 bases). The CDR3 runs to 15 residues. CDR1 MNHEY and CDR2 SVGAGI come from the germline V gene. Trimming stripped 0 bases from V and 5 bases from J, with 13 bases between. The CDR3 region is CASSYSDSNEETQYF. As DNA, the CDR3 is TGTGCCAGCAGTTACTCGGACTCAAATGAGGAGACCCAGTACTTC.

V is TRBV7-9 and J is TRBJ2-5; TRBD2 matches at 10 bases. The J call may be mistaken, given a closer DNA end match to TRBJ2-1. Germline-derived CDR1 and CDR2 are SEHNR and FQNEAQ (reference sequence). CDR3 length equals 14 residues. The CDR3 is CASTLLAGQETQFF. For the CDR3, the DNA is TGTGCCAGCACCCTACTAGCGGGGCAAGAGACCCAGTTCTTC.

The V gene is TRBV20-1, the J gene TRBJ2-7; 12 bases fit TRBD2. Germline CDR1 and CDR2: DFQATT and SNEGSKA (reference sequence). V lost 1 base, J lost 0 bases, and 7 bases stayed unmatched. The CDR3 extends over 17 amino acids. The CDR3 spells CSARGRLAGGISYEQYF. As DNA, the CDR3 is TGCAGTGCTAGAGGAAGGCTAGCGGGAGGGATCTCCTACGAGCAGTACTTC.

The rearrangement uses TRBV7-2 and TRBJ2-3, with D uncertain. This CDR3 spans 14 amino acids. Germline V lookup: CDR1 SGHTA, CDR2 FQGNSA. V was cut by 5 bases and J by 0 bases, with 9 bases left in between. The chain's CDR3 is CASSPAHSTDTQYF. In nucleotides, the CDR3 is TGTGCCAGCAGCCCCGCCCATAGCACAGATACGCAGTATTTT.

Only a few counts were recorded for this clonotype. This rearrangement joins TRBV27 to TRBJ2-1; tentative D call: TRBD2 (7 bases). Trimming removed 2 bases at V and 2 bases at J, with 13 bases between. This CDR3 contains 16 residues. Germline assignment: CDR1 MNHEY and CDR2 SMNVEV (reference sequence). The CDR3 spells CASSLGPGGPYNEQFF. CDR3 nucleotides: TGTGCCAGCAGTTTAGGGCCCGGGGGGCCCTACAATGAGCAGTTCTTC.

The V call is TRBV3-1, the J call TRBJ2-5, with D hard to call. Trimming cost V 2 bases and J 5 bases, with 12 bases left between them. Per germline, CDR1 LGHDT and CDR2 YNNKEL (reference sequence). The CDR3 has 14 residues. The CDR3 DNA sequence: TGTGCCAGCAGCCAACACGGGCCTCGGGAGACCCAGTACTTC. Translating gives CASSQHGPRETQYF.

The rearrangement joins TRBV6-5 to TRBJ2-1; the D is unclear. Germline CDR1 reads MNHEY; CDR2 reads SVGAGI. The CDR3 sequence is 14 residues long. The germline V and J ends were trimmed by 2 bases and 0 bases, with 5 bases remaining between them. The CDR3: CASSYISSYNEQFF. The DNA for the CDR3 is TGTGCCAGCAGTTACATCAGCTCCTACAATGAGCAGTTCTTC.

The V and J genes are TRBV20-1 and TRBJ2-1; 12 positions agree with TRBD2. From germline, CDR1 is DFQATT and CDR2 SNEGSKA (reference sequence). This CDR3 is built from 17 residues. V shed 0 bases and J 5 bases; nucleotides not matched to a gene: 8. In DNA, the CDR3 is TGCAGTGCTAGAGATTTCGGACTAGCGGGGACCCACAATGAGCAGTTCTTC. It translates to CSARDFGLAGTHNEQFF.